Below, one TCR beta chain is given with its context. The assay was immunoSEQ multiplex PCR, and TCRdb's table has in-frame clones only and misses some. The sample lists around 130,000 clones; roughly four fifths were seen once. Trimming removed 1 base at V and 8 bases at J, with 6 bases between. CDR3 size: 12 residues. Germline V gene data show CDR1 as LNHDA and CDR2 as SQIVND (reference sequence). This sample is part of a study of radiation and T cells in renal cell carcinoma. Study summary: Nephrectomy followed 15 Gy stereotactic body radiation by 4 weeks.

Time point meaning: blood 2 weeks post-SBRT. Treatment here: 15 Gy SBRT to primary tumor, nephrectomy 4 weeks later. Blood was sampled at baseline, 2 weeks and 4 weeks after SBRT. The gene calls are TRBV19 and TRBJ1-3; D gene uncertain. The specimen was blood, collected from a patient whose treatment included radiotherapy and nephrectomy. The sequence was collected from a woman aged 55-70 years with renal cell carcinoma. In nucleotides, the CDR3 is TGTGCCAGTAGTATAGGAGGCGACACCATATATTTT. Translated, it gives CASSIGGDTIYF.